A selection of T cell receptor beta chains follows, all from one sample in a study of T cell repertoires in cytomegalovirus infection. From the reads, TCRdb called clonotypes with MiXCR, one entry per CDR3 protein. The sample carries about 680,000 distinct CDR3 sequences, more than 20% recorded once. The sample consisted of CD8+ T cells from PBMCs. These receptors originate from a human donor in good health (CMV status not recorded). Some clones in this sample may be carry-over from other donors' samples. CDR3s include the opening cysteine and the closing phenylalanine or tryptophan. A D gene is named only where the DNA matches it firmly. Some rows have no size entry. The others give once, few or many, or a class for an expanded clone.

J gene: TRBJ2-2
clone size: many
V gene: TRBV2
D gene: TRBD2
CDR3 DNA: TGTGCCAGCAGTGAACGGGGGGACACCGGGGAGCTGTTTTTT
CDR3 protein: CASSERGDTGELFF

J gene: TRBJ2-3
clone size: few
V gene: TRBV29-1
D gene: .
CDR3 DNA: TGCAGCGTTGAAGGGGGAGACACCAGCACAGATACGCAGTATTTT
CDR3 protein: CSVEGGDTSTDTQYF

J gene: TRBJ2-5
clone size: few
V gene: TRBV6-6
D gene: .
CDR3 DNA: TGTGCCAGCAGTCCCTTGGAGGGCGACCTCCAAGAGACCCAGTACTTC
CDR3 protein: CASSPLEGDLQETQYF

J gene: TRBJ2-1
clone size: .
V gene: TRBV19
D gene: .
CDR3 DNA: TGTGCCAGTAGTAACTCGGACAGACCCAATGAGCAGTTCTTC
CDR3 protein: CASSNSDRPNEQFF

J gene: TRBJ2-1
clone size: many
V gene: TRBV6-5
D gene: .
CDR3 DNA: TGTGCCAGCAGTTACTCGAGATCAGGGCCAATAAAGTTCTTC
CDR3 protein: CASSYSRSGPIKFF

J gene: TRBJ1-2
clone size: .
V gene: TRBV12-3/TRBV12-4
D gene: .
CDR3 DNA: TGTGCCAGCAGTCACAGGACGGGGAGCTATGGCTACACCTTC
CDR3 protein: CASSHRTGSYGYTF

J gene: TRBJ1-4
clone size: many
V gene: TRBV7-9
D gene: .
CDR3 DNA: TGTGCCAGCATCCCCCGGCTAGCAACTAATGAAAAACTGTTTTTT
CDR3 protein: CASIPRLATNEKLFF

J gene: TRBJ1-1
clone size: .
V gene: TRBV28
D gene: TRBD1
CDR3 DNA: TGTGCCAGCACTATCCGGGACAGGGGAATTACTCAGCGCACTGAAGCTTTCTTT
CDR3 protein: CASTIRDRGITQRTEAFF

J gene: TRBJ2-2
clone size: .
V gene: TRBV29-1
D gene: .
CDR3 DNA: TGCAGCGTTGAAGCCCCTCCTCAGGGCGCGAACACCGGGGAGCTGTTTTTT
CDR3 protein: CSVEAPPQGANTGELFF

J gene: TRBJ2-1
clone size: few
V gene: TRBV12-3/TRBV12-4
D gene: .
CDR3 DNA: TGTGCCAGCAGTTTACTTCGTAAAGATGAGCAGTTCTTC
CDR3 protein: CASSLLRKDEQFF

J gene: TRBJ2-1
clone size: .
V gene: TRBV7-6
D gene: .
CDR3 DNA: TGTGCCAGCAGCACTATTGGGACTTTCCTGGAGAGGTCCTACAATGAGCAGTTCTTC
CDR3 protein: CASSTIGTFLERSYNEQFF

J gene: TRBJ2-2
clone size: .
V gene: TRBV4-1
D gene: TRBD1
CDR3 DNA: TGCGCCAGCAGCCAATACTCGACAGGGGAGAGCACCGGGGAGCTGTTTTTT
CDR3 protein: CASSQYSTGESTGELFF

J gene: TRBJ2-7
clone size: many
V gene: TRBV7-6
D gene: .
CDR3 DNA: TGTGCCAGCAGCTTAGGTGGGGAGTCCTACGAGCAGTACTTC
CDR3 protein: CASSLGGESYEQYF

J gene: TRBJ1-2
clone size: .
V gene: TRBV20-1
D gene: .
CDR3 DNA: TGCAGTGCAAGTCCCATTTTCTATGGCTACACCTTC
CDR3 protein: CSASPIFYGYTF

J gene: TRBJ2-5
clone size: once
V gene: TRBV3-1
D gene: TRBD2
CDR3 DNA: TGTGCCAGCAGCCAAGAACCGGGGGGCCAAGAGACCCAGTACTTC
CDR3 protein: CASSQEPGGQETQYF

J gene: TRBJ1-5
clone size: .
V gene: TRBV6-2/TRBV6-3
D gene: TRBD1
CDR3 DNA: TGTGCCAGCAGTTACCTCCCGGACAGGGAAGTTTTTAGCAATCAGCCCCAGCATTTT
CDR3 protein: CASSYLPDREVFSNQPQHF

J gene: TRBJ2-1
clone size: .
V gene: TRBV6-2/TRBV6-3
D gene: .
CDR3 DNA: TGTGCCAGCAGTTACTCGAAGTCCGGCAGGGGGGTAGAGAACTCCTACAATGAGCAGTTCTTC
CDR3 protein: CASSYSKSGRGVENSYNEQFF

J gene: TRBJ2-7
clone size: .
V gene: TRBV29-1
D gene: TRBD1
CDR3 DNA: TGCAGCGTTGAAGTAGCGGGCGAAGGGACAGGGTCGAACGAGCAGTACTTC
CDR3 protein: CSVEVAGEGTGSNEQYF

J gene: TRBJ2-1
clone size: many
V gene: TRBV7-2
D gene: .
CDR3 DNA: TGTGCCAGCAGCCGGGGCCAGGGGGGGGTCTACAATGAGCAGTTCTTC
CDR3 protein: CASSRGQGGVYNEQFF

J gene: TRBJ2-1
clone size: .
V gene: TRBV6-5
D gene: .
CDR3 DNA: TGTGCCAGCTTCTTACTGGGTGAGCAGTTCTTC
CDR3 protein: CASFLLGEQFF

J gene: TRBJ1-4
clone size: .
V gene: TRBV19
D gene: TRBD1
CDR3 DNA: TGTGCCAGTAGTATGGGCCCCTCCAGGGGGACTGAAAAACTGTTTTTT
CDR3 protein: CASSMGPSRGTEKLFF

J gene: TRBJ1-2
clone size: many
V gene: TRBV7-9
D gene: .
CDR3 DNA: TGTGCCAGCAGCTTAGGTACAGGGAATCGCTATGGCTACACCTTC
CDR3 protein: CASSLGTGNRYGYTF

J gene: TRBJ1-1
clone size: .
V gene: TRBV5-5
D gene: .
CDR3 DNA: TGTGCCAGCAGCTTTTTTGGGGGGCTGACCGGGTTGAGTACTGAAGCTTTCTTT
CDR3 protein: CASSFFGGLTGLSTEAFF

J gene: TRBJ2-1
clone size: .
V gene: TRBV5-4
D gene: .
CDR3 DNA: TGTGCCAGCTGGTTTGGGCAGGAGCAGTTCTTC
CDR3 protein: CASWFGQEQFF

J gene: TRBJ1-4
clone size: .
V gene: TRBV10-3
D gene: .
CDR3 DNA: TGTGCCATCACCCTGGAGGAAAAACTGTTTTTT
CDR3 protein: CAITLEEKLFF

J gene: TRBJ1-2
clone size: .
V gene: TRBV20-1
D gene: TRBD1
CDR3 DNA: TGCAGTGCTAGAGATCCCCAAACGGGACAGGTCCATGGCTACACCTTC
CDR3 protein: CSARDPQTGQVHGYTF

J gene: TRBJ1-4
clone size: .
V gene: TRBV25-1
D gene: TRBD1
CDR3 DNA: TGTGCCAGCAGTGGATGGCTCCTGGGACAGCTTAATGAAAAACTGTTTTTT
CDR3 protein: CASSGWLLGQLNEKLFF

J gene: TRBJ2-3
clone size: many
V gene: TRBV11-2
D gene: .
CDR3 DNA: TGTGCCAGCAGCTTCCATGTGGCGGGAGATACGCAGTATTTT
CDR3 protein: CASSFHVAGDTQYF

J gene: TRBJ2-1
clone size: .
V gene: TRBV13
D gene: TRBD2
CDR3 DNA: TGTGCCAGCAGCTTAGAGTGGCGGGGGGACTACAATGAGCAGTTCTTC
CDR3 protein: CASSLEWRGDYNEQFF

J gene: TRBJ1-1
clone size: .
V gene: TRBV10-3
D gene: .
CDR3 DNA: TGTGCCATCAGTGAAGTCCGGCGCGCTGAAGCTTTCTTT
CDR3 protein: CAISEVRRAEAFF

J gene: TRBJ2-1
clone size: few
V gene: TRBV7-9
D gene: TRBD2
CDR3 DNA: TGTGCCAGCAGCTATCCTAAGGGGACTAGCGCGGACAATGAGCAGTTCTTC
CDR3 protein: CASSYPKGTSADNEQFF

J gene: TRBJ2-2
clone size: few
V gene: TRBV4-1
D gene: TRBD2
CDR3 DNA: TGCGCCTCCACAGCGGGGGGGCCTTCCATCGGGGAGCTGTTTTTT
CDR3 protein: CASTAGGPSIGELFF

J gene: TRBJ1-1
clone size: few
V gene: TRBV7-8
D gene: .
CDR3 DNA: TGTGCCAGCAGCTTTTCTCAGAGGGGCACTGAAGCTTTCTTT
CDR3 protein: CASSFSQRGTEAFF

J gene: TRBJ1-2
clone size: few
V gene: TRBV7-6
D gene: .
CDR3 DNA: TGTGCCCCCAAACTTAACTATGGCTACACCTTC
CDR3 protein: CAPKLNYGYTF

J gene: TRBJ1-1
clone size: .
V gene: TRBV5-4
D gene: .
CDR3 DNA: TGTGCCAGCAGCTTTCTGGGGTCGGGGGGAAGGAACACTGAAGCTTTCTTT
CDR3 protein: CASSFLGSGGRNTEAFF

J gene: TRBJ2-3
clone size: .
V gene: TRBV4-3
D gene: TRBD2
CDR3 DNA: TGCGCCAGCAGCCAAGATCGGGGTATACTAGCGGGGTCGCGGGGTACGCAGTATTTT
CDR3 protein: CASSQDRGILAGSRGTQYF

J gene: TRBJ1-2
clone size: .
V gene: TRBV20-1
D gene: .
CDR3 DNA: TGCAGTTCGCTAGCCACAGTTAACTATGGCTACACCTTC
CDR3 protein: CSSLATVNYGYTF

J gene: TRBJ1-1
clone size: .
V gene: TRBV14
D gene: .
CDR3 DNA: TGTGCCAGCAGCCAAGAAGAGACGGGAATAGGGGACACTGAAGCTTTCTTT
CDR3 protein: CASSQEETGIGDTEAFF

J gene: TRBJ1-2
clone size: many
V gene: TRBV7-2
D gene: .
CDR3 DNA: TGTGCCAGCAATCTCCCCGGGGTGGACTATGGCTACACCTTC
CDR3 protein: CASNLPGVDYGYTF

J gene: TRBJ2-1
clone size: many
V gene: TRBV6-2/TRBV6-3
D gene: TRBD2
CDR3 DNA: TGTGCCAGCAGTTATTTGCGGGGGGCCTCCAATGAGCAGTTCTTC
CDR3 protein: CASSYLRGASNEQFF

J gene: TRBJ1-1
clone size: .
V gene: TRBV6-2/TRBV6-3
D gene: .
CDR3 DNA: TGTGCCAGCAGATACCAGGACAGTAGGACTGAAGCTTTCTTT
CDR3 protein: CASRYQDSRTEAFF

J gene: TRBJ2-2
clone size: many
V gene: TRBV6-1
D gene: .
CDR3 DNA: TGTGCCAGCAGACCCACAGGGTTATACACCGGGGAGCTGTTTTTT
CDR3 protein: CASRPTGLYTGELFF

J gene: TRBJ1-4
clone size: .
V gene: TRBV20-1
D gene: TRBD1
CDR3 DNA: TGCAGTGCTCTTTTCCAGGGGGATAATGAAAAACTGTTTTTT
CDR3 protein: CSALFQGDNEKLFF

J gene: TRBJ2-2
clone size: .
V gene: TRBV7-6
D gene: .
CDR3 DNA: TGTGCCAGCAGCTTCCGGATTTGGACCGGGGAGCTGTTTTTT
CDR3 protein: CASSFRIWTGELFF

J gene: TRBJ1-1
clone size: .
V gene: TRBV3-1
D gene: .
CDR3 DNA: TGTGCCAGCAGCCAAGTAATGGCGGGGAACACTGAAGCTTTCTTT
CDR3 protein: CASSQVMAGNTEAFF

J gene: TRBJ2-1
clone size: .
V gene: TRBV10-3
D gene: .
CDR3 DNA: TGTGCCATCAGTGTGAATTACAATGAGCAGTTCTTC
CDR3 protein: CAISVNYNEQFF

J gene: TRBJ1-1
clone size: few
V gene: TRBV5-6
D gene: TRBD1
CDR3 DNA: TGTGCCAGCAGCTTCGGGACAGGCGACCCTCGGCGGACTGAAGCTTTCTTT
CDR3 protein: CASSFGTGDPRRTEAFF

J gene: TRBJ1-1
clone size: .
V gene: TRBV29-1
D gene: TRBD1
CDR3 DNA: TGCAGCGTGGGTTTTGCAGGGGGCGCGAACACTGAAGCTTTCTTT
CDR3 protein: CSVGFAGGANTEAFF

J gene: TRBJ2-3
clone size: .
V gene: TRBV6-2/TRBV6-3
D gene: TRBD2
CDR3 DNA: TGTGCCAGCAGAATAGCGGGGGGCTCTAGCACAGATACGCAGTATTTT
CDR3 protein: CASRIAGGSSTDTQYF

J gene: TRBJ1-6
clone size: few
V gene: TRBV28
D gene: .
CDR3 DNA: TGTGCCAGCAGTTTATTGGACGTCTGGGATTCACCCCTCCACTTT
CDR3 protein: CASSLLDVWDSPLHF

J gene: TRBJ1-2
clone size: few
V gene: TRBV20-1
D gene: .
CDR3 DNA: TGCAGTGCCCTTATACAAGGCTACACCTTC
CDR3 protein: CSALIQGYTF

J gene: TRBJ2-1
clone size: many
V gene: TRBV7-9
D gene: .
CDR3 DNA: TGTGCCAGCAGCTTACTAGGCATCTCCTACAATGAGCAGTTCTTC
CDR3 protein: CASSLLGISYNEQFF

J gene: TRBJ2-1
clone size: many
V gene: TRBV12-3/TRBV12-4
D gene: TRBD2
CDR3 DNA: TGTGCCAGCAGTTTAGTAGCGGGGGGGCAGAGGGAGCAGTTCTTC
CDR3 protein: CASSLVAGGQREQFF